This T cell receptor beta chain was profiled in a study of shared clonotypes between healthy human individuals. The study, taken as a whole, reports: The authors sampled blood alone, and tissue repertoires likely differ. Larger estimated richness was generally seen in naive subsets than in memory subsets. Sorted-subset sequencing was shown by rarefaction to be incomplete despite large depth.

Trimming cost V 0 bases and J 5 bases, with 26 bases left between them. Germline V gives CDR1 MNHNS, CDR2 SASEGT. There are 19 residues in the CDR3. Details on this clone: Its cognate antigen is unknown.

Authors' methods: ImmunoSEQ junction-only sequences lacked quality scores, so their filtering differed. The repertoire was sequenced with immunoSEQ multiplex PCR; TCRdb's copy has only in-frame clones and lacks some. V, J and clone size were drawn from that table, and D and trimming were deduced from the DNA. The sample shows over a million clones, approximately 97% of them seen only once. The clonotype comes from a man aged 25 to 40 in good health. The V and J genes are TRBV6-1 and TRBJ2-7; TRBD2 might be the D (5 bases). What was sequenced was naive CD4+ T cells sorted from blood. Subset: CD45RA+ positively selected. CDR3 sequence: CASSEANKWARGRSDEQYF. As DNA, the CDR3 is TGTGCCAGCAGTGAAGCAAATAAATGGGCACGGGGTCGGTCTGACGAGCAGTACTTC.